This T cell receptor (beta chain) derives from a study of persistence of HIV-infected CD4 T cells. Overall study context: CD4+ T cells responding to CMV or HIV-1 Gag were isolated.

Of note for this clone: Its specificity is unknown.

The immunoSEQ assay was version 4, run in survey mode. Measured with immunoSEQ multiplex PCR; TCRdb has only the in-frame clones, and not every one. The table lists around 28,000 clones, roughly four fifths of them singletons. The stimulus was lysate of CMV-infected fibroblasts, around 11 ug/mL. Memory cells lacking CD40L and CD69 with high CD45RO were sorted. Plasma HIV-1 RNA stayed below 50 copies/mL for at least 4 years. Study findings and constraints: TCRbeta richness was lower in CMV- and Gag-responding cells than in anti-CD3/anti-CD28-responding cells. Within sorted populations, more oligoclonal TCRs accompanied more oligoclonal proviruses.

The CDR3 has 14 amino acids. Germline values: CDR1 KGHSH, CDR2 LQKENI. Deletions cut 2 bases from V and 5 bases from J, with 12 bases between. The specimen comprised CD4+ T cells sorted from PBMCs after roughly 18-hour stimulation, sampled from a patient who received antiretroviral therapy. The clonotype was recovered from an adult man with HIV who was CMV-seropositive. J is TRBJ2-5 and V is TRBV18, with D maybe TRBD1 (6 bases). CDR3 nucleotides: TGTGCCAGCTCACCAAAACAGGGTGTCGAGACCCAGTACTTC. Translating gives CASSPKQGVETQYF.